This TCR beta chain was documented in a study of a mutant IDH1 vaccine in newly diagnosed glioma. This clone came up a few times. The antigen is undetermined. Sequencing used immunoSEQ multiplex PCR; TCRdb keeps in-frame clones, though not all of them. The table includes 30,000 to 40,000 clones, around 58% detected once. Time point defined: week 5, during vaccination. One vaccine dose held 300 ug of mutant IDH1 20-mer peptide and came with topical imiquimod. This specimen was PBMCs, taken from a glioma patient whose treatment included an IDH1 peptide vaccine. The source is a woman between 18 and 29 years old with glioma.

DNA for the CDR3: TGTGCCAGCAGTCTAGATGGACAGGGGAACGTATATGGCTACACCTTC. Protein sequence: CASSLDGQGNVYGYTF. This sequence joins TRBV2 and TRBJ1-2, with TRBD1 matching over 9 bases. CDR1 is SNHLY and CDR2 is FYNNEI in the germline V gene. The V gene end was trimmed by 5 bases and the J gene end by 5 bases; junction bases not matched to a gene: 12. The CDR3 is 16 amino acids.